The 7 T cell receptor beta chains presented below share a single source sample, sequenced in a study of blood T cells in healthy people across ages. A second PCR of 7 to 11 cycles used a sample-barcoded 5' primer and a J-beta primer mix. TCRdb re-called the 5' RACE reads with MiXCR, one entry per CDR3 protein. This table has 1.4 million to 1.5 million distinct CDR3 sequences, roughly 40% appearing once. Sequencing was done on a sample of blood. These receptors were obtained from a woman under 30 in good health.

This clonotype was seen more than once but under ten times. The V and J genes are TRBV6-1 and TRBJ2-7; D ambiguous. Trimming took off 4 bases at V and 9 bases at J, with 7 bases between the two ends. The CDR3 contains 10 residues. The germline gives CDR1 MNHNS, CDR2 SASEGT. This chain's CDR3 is CASSGVRQYF. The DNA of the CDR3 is TGTGCCAGCAGTGGGGTAAGGCAGTACTTC.

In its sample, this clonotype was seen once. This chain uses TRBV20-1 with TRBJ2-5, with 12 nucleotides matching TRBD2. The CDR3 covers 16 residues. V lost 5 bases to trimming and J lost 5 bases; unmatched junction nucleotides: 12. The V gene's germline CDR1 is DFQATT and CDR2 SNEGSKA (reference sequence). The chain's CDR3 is CSAAQTSGRWEETQYF. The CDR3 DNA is TGCAGTGCTGCCCAAACTAGCGGGAGGTGGGAGGAGACCCAGTACTTC.

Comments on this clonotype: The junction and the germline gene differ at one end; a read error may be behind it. CDR3 bases: TGCGCCAGCAGCCAGGACCGGGCCCCGAATAGGGGGGAGACCCGGTACTTC. This gives the protein CASSQDRAPNRGETRYF. V is TRBV4-1 and J is TRBJ2-5; either TRBD1 or TRBD2 may fit D (6 bases each). The germline V gene has CDR1 MGHRA and CDR2 YSYEKL. The CDR3 sequence is 17 residues long.

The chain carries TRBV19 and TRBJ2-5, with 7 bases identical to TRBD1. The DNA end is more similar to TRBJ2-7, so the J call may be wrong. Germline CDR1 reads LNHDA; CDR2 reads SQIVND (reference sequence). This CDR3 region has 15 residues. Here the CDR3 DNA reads TGTGCCAGCCAGCGGACAGGATCTGAGTTGAACGAGCAGTACTTC. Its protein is CASQRTGSELNEQYF.

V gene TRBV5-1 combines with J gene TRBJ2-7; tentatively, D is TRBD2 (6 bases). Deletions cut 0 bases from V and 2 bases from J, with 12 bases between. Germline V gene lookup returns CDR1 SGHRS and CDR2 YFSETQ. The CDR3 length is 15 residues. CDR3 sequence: CASSLVEGPPYEQYF. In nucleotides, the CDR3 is TGCGCCAGCAGCTTGGTGGAGGGGCCACCCTACGAGCAGTACTTC.

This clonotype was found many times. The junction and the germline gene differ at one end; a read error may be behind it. Here the CDR3 reads CASSLAQGADTQYF. The CDR3 DNA reads TGTGCCAGCAGCTTAGCACAGGGGGCAGATACGCAGTATTTT. The rearrangement joins TRBV5-1 to TRBJ2-3; 8 bases align to TRBD1. This CDR3 is built from 14 residues. CDR1 and CDR2 from the germline V gene are SGHRS and YFSETQ.

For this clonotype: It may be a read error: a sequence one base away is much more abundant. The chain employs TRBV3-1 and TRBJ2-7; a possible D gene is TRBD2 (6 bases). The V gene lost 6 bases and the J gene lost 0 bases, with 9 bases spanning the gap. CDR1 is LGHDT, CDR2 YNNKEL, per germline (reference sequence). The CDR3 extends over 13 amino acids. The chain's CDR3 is CASRYGSSYEQYF. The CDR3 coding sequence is TGTGCCAGCAGGTACGGGAGCTCCTACGAGCAGTACTTC.